The rows below give T cell receptor beta chains drawn from one sample of a study of T cells after yellow fever vaccination. TCRdb redid the calling of the 5' RACE reads with MiXCR, one entry per CDR3 protein. The data show 68,000 or so distinct CDR3 sequences, with approximately 6.1% seen just once and roughly 35% held by the top ten. The sequenced sample was CD8+ T cells sorted from PBMCs, obtained about 49 days after the first yellow fever vaccination. These receptors were obtained from a man aged 18-30 years who received the YFV17D yellow fever vaccine. Each CDR3 is given with its conserved first and last residue. D genes are given only for firm matches. For some rows the clone size is stated as once, few or many, or as a class when expanded; others skip it.

j_call clone_size d_call v_call cdr3_nt cdr3_aa
TRBJ2-3 - - TRBV7-6 TGTGCCAGCAGCTTAAGTTTCCGGGGGAGCAGGGGAGGGGATACGCAGTATTTT CASSLSFRGSRGGDTQYF
TRBJ1-6 few - TRBV5-6 TGTGCCAGCAGCTTGGCTCGGGGGGGCGCGGGCAATTCACCCCTCCACTTT CASSLARGGAGNSPLHF
TRBJ2-5 many - TRBV18 TGTGCCAGCTCACCATTGGAGACCCAGTACTTC CASSPLETQYF
TRBJ2-5 many - TRBV6-1 TGTGCCAGCAACTCATTGGACGGGTCGGAAGAGACCCAGTACTTC CASNSLDGSEETQYF
TRBJ2-3 - - TRBV21-1 TGTGCCAGCAGCCGAGGATCCGGGACCCCACACACGGATACGCAGTATTTT CASSRGSGTPHTDTQYF
TRBJ2-3 few - TRBV13 TGTGCCAGCAGCCTCGGACTCTCGAGCACAGATACGCAGTATTTT CASSLGLSSTDTQYF
TRBJ1-5 many TRBD1 TRBV2 TGTGCCAGCGGATATTCGTCGGGACAGAGAGATCAGCCCCAGCATTTT CASGYSSGQRDQPQHF
TRBJ1-1 - - TRBV19 TGTGCCAGTTGGAGTGGGGAGGGGGCTTTCTTT CASWSGEGAFF
TRBJ1-5 many - TRBV20-1 TGCAGTGCTCCTACAGGAGGACAGCCCCAGCATTTT CSAPTGGQPQHF
TRBJ2-3 many TRBD2 TRBV11-2 TGTGCCAGCAGCTTAGTCCCCGGACTAGCGGGGGGTTTGGGAGGGACAGATACGCAGTATTTT CASSLVPGLAGGLGGTDTQYF
TRBJ2-2 many - TRBV20-1 TGCAGTGCTAGAGATCCGGGTGGGCCGAACACCGGGGAGCTGTTTTTT CSARDPGGPNTGELFF
TRBJ1-3 many - TRBV29-1 TGCAGCGTTGTAGGGGGAAGTGTGTCTGGAAACACCATATATTTT CSVVGGSVSGNTIYF
TRBJ2-3 many - TRBV4-3 TGCGCCAGCAGCTTTCGGACCGAGATTAGCACAGATACGCAGTATTTT CASSFRTEISTDTQYF
TRBJ1-5 - - TRBV19 TGTGCCAGTAGTACCCCCGGGCCCCAGCATTTT CASSTPGPQHF
TRBJ1-1 many - TRBV6-5 TGTGCCAGCAGTTATAGGAGGGGCCCGGGGGGCACTGAAGCTTTCTTT CASSYRRGPGGTEAFF
TRBJ2-7 many TRBD2 TRBV4-2 TGTGCCAGCAGCCAAGATCTTTATCGCGGGGGTACCTCCTACGAGCAGTACTTC CASSQDLYRGGTSYEQYF
TRBJ1-2 - - TRBV21-1 TGTGCCAGCAGCCCGACTGAGGGGGCTAACTATGGCTACACCTTC CASSPTEGANYGYTF
TRBJ2-1 many - TRBV12-3/TRBV12-4 TGTGCCAGCAGTTACGTAGGGGGAATAAAAAGAAATGAGCAGTTCTTC CASSYVGGIKRNEQFF
TRBJ2-1 - - TRBV11-2 TGTGCCAGCAGCTCGCCACCTAATGAGCAGTTCTTC CASSSPPNEQFF
TRBJ2-3 - - TRBV19 TGTGCCAGTAGTATAGTTTGGGCCGGGGCAGATACGCAGTATTTT CASSIVWAGADTQYF
TRBJ1-2 many TRBD1 TRBV2 TGTGCCAGCAGAAAATCGACAGGGAGAGACTATGGCTACACCTTC CASRKSTGRDYGYTF
TRBJ2-5 many TRBD2 TRBV27 TGTGCCAGCAGTTTCGGGGGGTTGACAGAGACCCAGTACTTC CASSFGGLTETQYF
TRBJ1-1 few TRBD1 TRBV2 TGTGCCAGCAGTGAAACCAGGACAGGGACGAACACTGAAGCTTTCTTT CASSETRTGTNTEAFF
TRBJ2-1 once - TRBV11-2 TGTGCCAGCAGGGCGGCAGGCGAATCCTACAATGAGCAGTTCTTC CASRAAGESYNEQFF
TRBJ2-5 many - TRBV27 TGTGCCAGCAGCCCGTTCGGCCGATGGGAGTGGGAGACCCAGTACTTC CASSPFGRWEWETQYF
TRBJ2-3 - - TRBV6-4 TGTGCCAGCAGTGACTCGAGGAAGGGTCAAAGGACAGATACGCAGTATTTT CASSDSRKGQRTDTQYF
TRBJ2-1 few - TRBV5-4 TGTGCCAGCAGCTTCCAACATCCGGATGAGCAGTTCTTC CASSFQHPDEQFF
TRBJ2-1 many TRBD2 TRBV9 TGTGCCAGCAGCGTAGAAGCGGGGGGGCCTAGTGAGCAGTTCTTC CASSVEAGGPSEQFF
TRBJ1-2 many - TRBV12-3/TRBV12-4 TGTGCCAGCAGTTTAGGTTCTAACTATGGCTACACCTTC CASSLGSNYGYTF
TRBJ2-1 many TRBD2 TRBV4-1 TGCGCCAGCAGCCATGGGGGGGTCGAGTTCTTC CASSHGGVEFF
TRBJ2-7 many TRBD1 TRBV6-2/TRBV6-3 TGTGCCAGCAGTTACACTTGGACAGGGGTTAATACCTACGAGCAGTACTTC CASSYTWTGVNTYEQYF
TRBJ2-3 many - TRBV7-8 TGTGCCAGCAGCTACGGGGGGCCCACAGATACGCAGTATTTT CASSYGGPTDTQYF